This note documents a single T cell receptor (beta chain) sequence. This specimen comes from a study of blood T cell repertoires in COVID-19. At the level of the study: Nucleic acid was either cDNA or gDNA, and it came from T cells, B-cell-depleted T cells, or PBMCs.

Germline CDR1 SGHRS, CDR2 YFSETQ. The CDR3 sequence is 16 residues long. V was clipped by 1 base and J by 3 bases, with 16 bases between them. Original handling: Reference gene primer amplification yielded estimated nucleated cell counts. Produced via immunoSEQ multiplex PCR; TCRdb's table is partial and in-frame only. The V and J calls and clone size come from that table; D and trimming were worked out from the DNA. The data hold more than 150,000 clones, with 65% to 90% observed a single time. Sample: peripheral blood. The genes are TRBV5-1 and TRBJ1-1, with D possibly being TRBD1 (6 bases). This sequence originates from a man between 60 and 75 years old with acute or convalescent COVID-19. The CDR3, as DNA: TGCGCCAGCAGCTTGTGGGATCAGGGGAAGCACACTGAAGCTTTCTTT. Its translation is CASSLWDQGKHTEAFF. The full variable domain, completed using reference TRBV5-1 and TRBJ1-1, is KAGVTQTPRYLIKTRGQQVTLSCSPISGHRSVSWYQQTPGQGLQFLFEYFSETQRNKGNFPGRFSGRQFSNSRSEMNVSTLELGDSALYLCASSLWDQGKHTEAFFGQGTRLTVV.